What follows are 9 T cell receptor beta chains derived from one specimen sequenced in a study of vaccination effects on CD4 cells after COVID-19. The repertoire was sequenced with immunoSEQ multiplex PCR; TCRdb's copy has only in-frame clones and lacks some. The sample has about 33,000 clones, around 72% seen once. Peptide-pool stimulation followed by sequencing identified expanded antigen-specific CD4+ clonotypes in the ViraFEST assay. Scientists isolated CD4+ T cells after a roughly 9-day culture period ended. Their SARS-CoV-2 infection, verified by PCR, occurred between March and December 2020. Their target antigens are unknown. The starting material was CD4+ T cells from PBMCs cultured with HCoV-NL63 spike peptides, obtained before COVID-19 vaccination. The receptors come from a human donor who had a prior SARS-CoV-2 infection.

This clone was observed a few times. The chain couples TRBV24-1 to TRBJ2-3, with TRBD2 as a possible D gene (6 bases). The CDR3 is 12 amino acids. Trimming left V 9 bases short and J 6 bases short, with 12 bases between. Germline CDR1 KGHDR, CDR2 SFDVKD. CDR3 loop: CATGRAGDTQYF. Written as DNA, the CDR3 is TGTGCCACCGGCAGAGCGGGCGATACGCAGTATTTT.

The chain uses TRBV19 and TRBJ1-5; D remains ambiguous. The germline V gene has CDR1 LNHDA and CDR2 SQIVND (reference sequence). V was cut by 2 bases and J by 3 bases, with 14 bases left in between. The CDR3 contains 16 residues. CDR3 DNA: TGTGCCAGTAGTATAATAGGGCTGAAGCCCAATCAGCCCCAGCATTTT. Protein: CASSIIGLKPNQPQHF.

The chain joins TRBV6-5 to TRBJ2-7; no definite D call. Between the trimmed V and J ends, which lost 0 bases and 1 base, there was a span of 4 bases. CDR3 size: 13 residues. Germline values: CDR1 MNHEY, CDR2 SVGAGI. CDR3 sequence: CASSYSRSYEQYF. CDR3 nucleotide sequence: TGTGCCAGCAGTTACTCGAGATCCTACGAGCAGTACTTC.

The chain has TRBV7-9 and TRBJ1-1; D unclear. Germline V lookup: CDR1 SEHNR, CDR2 FQNEAQ (reference sequence). The CDR3 is made up of 13 amino acids. The ends were cut back, 4 bases at V and 1 base at J, with 7 bases in the middle. The CDR3 DNA follows: TGTGCCAGCAGCTCCCCCCCGAACACTGAAGCTTTCTTT. This encodes CASSSPPNTEAFF.

The chain joins TRBV6-5 to TRBJ2-5, with D possibly being TRBD1 (6 bases). CDR3 length: 15 residues. V shed 7 bases and J shed 4 bases, with 19 bases lying between them. In germline, CDR1 is MNHEY, CDR2 SVGAGI. The CDR3 bases are TGTGCCAGCACCATTACCAGGGGTAGAGGAGAGACCCAGTACTTC. Amino acids: CASTITRGRGETQYF.

The rearrangement links TRBV9 to TRBJ1-1; D possibly corresponds to TRBD1 (5 bases). CDR1 and CDR2 from the germline V gene are SGDLS and YYNGEE. V was clipped by 0 bases and J by 3 bases, with 15 bases between them. This CDR3 has 16 amino acids. The CDR3 reads CASSVGGEGGHTEAFF. The CDR3 coding sequence is TGTGCCAGCAGCGTAGGGGGGGAGGGCGGTCACACTGAAGCTTTCTTT.

The genes are TRBV7-9 and TRBJ2-3, with 7 positions matching TRBD2. The CDR3 runs 14 residues. The junction had 5 bases not matched to a gene; V was cut back by 4 bases and J by 4 bases. Germline V lookup: CDR1 SEHNR, CDR2 FQNEAQ (reference sequence). The CDR3 bases are TGTGCCAGCAGCTCGACTAGCCAGGCAGATACGCAGTATTTT. It is translated as CASSSTSQADTQYF.

V gene TRBV11-1 combines with J gene TRBJ2-2; D uncertain. Germline assignment: CDR1 SGHAT and CDR2 FQDESV (reference sequence). The ends were cut back, 5 bases at V and 6 bases at J, with 16 bases in the middle. The CDR3 runs 15 residues. The CDR3 protein is CASSPLDGTAGELFF. The DNA of the CDR3 is TGTGCCAGCAGCCCCTTGGACGGTACCGCCGGGGAGCTGTTTTTT.

V gene TRBV5-4 combines with J gene TRBJ1-1; D is possibly TRBD1 (5 bases). Germline CDR1 SGHNT, CDR2 YYREEE (reference sequence). Trimming shortened V by 0 bases and J by 3 bases, and 12 bases separated the two germline ends. The CDR3 totals 15 residues. CDR3 coding DNA: TGTGCCAGCAGCTTGGTCGGGGCTTTTGACACTGAAGCTTTCTTT. Translated, it gives CASSLVGAFDTEAFF.